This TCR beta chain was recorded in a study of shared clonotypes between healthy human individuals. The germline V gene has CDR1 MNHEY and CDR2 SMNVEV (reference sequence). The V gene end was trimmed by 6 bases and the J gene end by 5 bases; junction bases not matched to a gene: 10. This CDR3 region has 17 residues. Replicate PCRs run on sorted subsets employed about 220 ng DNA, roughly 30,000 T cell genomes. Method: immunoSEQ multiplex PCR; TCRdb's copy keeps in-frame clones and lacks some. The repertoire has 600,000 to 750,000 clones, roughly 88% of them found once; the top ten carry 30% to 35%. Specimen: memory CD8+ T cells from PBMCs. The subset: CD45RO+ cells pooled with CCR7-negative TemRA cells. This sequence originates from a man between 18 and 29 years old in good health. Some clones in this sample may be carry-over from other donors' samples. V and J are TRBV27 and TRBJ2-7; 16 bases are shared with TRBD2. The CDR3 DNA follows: TGTGCCAGCAGGCCGGGACTAGCGGGAGGGCCCCTCCACGAGCAGTACTTC. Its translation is CASRPGLAGGPLHEQYF.